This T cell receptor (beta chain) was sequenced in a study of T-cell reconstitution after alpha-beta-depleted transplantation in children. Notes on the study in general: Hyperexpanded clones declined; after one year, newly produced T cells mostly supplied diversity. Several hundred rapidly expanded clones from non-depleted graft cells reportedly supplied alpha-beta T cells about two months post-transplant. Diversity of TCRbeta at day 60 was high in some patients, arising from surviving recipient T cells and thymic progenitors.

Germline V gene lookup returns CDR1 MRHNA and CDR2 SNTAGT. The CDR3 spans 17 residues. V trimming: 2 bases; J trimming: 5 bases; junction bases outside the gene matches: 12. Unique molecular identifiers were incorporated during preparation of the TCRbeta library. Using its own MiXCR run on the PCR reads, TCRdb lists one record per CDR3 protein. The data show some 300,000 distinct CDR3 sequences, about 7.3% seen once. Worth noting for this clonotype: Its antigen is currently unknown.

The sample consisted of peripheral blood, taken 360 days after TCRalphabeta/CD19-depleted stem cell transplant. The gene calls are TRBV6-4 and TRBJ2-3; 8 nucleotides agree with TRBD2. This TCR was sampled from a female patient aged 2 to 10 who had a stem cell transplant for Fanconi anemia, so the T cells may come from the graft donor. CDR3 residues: CASSDDPTSVRVDTQYF. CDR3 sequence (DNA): TGTGCCAGCAGTGACGACCCGACTAGCGTGAGGGTAGATACGCAGTATTTT.